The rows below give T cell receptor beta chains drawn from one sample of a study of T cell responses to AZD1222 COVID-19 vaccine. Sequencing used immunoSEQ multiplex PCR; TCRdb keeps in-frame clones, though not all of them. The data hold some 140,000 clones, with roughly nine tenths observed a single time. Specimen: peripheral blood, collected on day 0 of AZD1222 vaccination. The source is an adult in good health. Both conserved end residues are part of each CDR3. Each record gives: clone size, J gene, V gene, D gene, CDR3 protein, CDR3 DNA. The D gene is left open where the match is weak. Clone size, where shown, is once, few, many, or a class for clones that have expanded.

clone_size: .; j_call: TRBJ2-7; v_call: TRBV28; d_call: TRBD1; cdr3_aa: CASTLTGGPSEQYF; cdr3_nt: TGTGCCAGCACCTTGACAGGGGGCCCCTCCGAGCAGTACTTC
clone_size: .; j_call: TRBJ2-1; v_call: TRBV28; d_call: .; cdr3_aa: CASSAGAYGYNEQFF; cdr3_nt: TGTGCCAGCAGTGCCGGGGCCTATGGGTACAATGAGCAGTTCTTC
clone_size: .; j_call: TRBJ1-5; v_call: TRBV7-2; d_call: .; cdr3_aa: CASSLRGGGQPQHF; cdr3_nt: TGTGCCAGCAGCTTAAGAGGGGGGGGTCAGCCCCAGCATTTT
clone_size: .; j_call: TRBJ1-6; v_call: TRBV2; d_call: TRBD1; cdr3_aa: CASSEPGGLSNSPLHF; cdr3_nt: TGTGCCAGCAGTGAACCAGGGGGTTTGTCGAACTCACCCCTCCACTTT
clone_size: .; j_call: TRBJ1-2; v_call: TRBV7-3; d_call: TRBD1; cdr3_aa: CASSSPTDRVHGYTF; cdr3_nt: TGTGCCAGCAGCTCCCCTACCGACAGGGTTCATGGCTACACCTTC
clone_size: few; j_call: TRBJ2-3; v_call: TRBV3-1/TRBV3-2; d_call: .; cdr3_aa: CASSRWPPDTQYF; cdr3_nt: TGTGCCAGCAGCCGTTGGCCCCCAGATACGCAGTATTTT
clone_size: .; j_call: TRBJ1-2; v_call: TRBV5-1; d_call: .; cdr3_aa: CASSELTQGTGHGYTF; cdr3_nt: TGCGCCAGCAGCGAGCTCACCCAGGGTACCGGCCATGGCTACACCTTC
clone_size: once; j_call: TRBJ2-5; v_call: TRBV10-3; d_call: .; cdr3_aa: CAISESTQGIDSRETQYF; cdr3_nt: TGTGCCATCAGTGAGTCGACTCAGGGCATCGACTCCAGGGAGACCCAGTACTTC
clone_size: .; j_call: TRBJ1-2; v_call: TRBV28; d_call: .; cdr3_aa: CASSPGWGYDGYTF; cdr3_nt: TGTGCCAGCAGTCCCGGTTGGGGATATGATGGCTACACCTTC
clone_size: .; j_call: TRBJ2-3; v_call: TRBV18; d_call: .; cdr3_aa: CASSSTRTDTQYF; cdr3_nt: TGTGCCAGCTCATCAACAAGAACAGATACGCAGTATTTT
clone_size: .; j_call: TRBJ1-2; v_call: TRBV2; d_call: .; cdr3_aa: CASSDVAAYGYTF; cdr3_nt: TGTGCCAGCAGTGACGTTGCGGCCTATGGCTACACCTTC
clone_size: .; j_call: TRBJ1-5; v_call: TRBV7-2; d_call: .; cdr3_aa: CASSLAGSGNQPQHF; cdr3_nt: TGTGCCAGCAGCTTAGCCGGGAGTGGCAATCAGCCCCAGCATTTT
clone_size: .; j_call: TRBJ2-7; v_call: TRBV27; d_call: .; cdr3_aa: CASSPQESSHYEQYF; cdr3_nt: TGTGCCAGCAGCCCTCAAGAAAGCTCGCACTACGAGCAGTACTTC
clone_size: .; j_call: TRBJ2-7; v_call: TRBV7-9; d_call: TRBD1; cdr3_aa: CASSRTGGNEQYF; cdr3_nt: TGTGCCAGCAGTCGGACAGGGGGGAACGAGCAGTACTTC
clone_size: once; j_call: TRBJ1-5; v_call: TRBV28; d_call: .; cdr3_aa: CASRPTVVNQPQHF; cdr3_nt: TGTGCCAGCCGACCGACAGTAGTCAATCAGCCCCAGCATTTT
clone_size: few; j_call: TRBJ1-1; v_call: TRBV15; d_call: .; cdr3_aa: CATSRVQGRGAEAFF; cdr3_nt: TGTGCCACCAGCAGAGTACAGGGCCGGGGGGCTGAAGCTTTCTTT
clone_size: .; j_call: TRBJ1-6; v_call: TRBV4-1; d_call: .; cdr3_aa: CASSQGWVRGSSPLHF; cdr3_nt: TGCGCCAGCAGCCAAGGATGGGTTCGGGGTAGTTCACCCCTCCACTTT
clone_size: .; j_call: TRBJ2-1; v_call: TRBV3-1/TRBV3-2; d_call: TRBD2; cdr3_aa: CASSQETSGSSEQFF; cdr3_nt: TGTGCCAGCAGCCAAGAGACTAGCGGGAGCTCTGAGCAGTTCTTC
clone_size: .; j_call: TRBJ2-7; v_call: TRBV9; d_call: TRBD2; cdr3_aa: CASSVGTSVSYEQYF; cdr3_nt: TGTGCCAGCAGCGTAGGAACTAGCGTCTCCTACGAGCAGTACTTC
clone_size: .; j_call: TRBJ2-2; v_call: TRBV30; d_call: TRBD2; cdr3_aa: CAGYLTSGGAWGTGELFF; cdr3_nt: TGTGCCGGTTACCTAACTAGCGGGGGGGCCTGGGGAACCGGGGAGCTGTTTTTT
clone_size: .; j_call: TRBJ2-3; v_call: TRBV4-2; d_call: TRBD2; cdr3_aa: CASKTSGSDTDTQYF; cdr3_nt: TGTGCCAGTAAGACTAGCGGGAGCGACACAGATACGCAGTATTTT
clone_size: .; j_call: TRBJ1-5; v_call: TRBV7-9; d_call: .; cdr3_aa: CASSLSAQPQHF; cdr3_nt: TGTGCCAGCAGCTTATCAGCTCAGCCCCAGCATTTT
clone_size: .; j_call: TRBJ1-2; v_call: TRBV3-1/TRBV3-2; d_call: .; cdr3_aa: CASSPSRLSYGYTF; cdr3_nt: TGTGCCAGCAGCCCTTCTCGTCTTTCCTATGGCTACACCTTC
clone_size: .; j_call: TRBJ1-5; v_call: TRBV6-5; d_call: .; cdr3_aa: CASMLFSNQPQHF; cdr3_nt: TGTGCCAGCATGCTGTTTAGCAATCAGCCCCAGCATTTT
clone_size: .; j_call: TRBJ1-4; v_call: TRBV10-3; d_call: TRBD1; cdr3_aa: CAISGTGGNEKLFF; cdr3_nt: TGTGCCATCAGTGGGACAGGGGGTAATGAAAAACTGTTTTTT
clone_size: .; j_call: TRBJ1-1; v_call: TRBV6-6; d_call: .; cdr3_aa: CASSRHGALNTEAFF; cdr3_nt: TGTGCCAGCAGTCGCCATGGGGCCCTGAACACTGAAGCTTTCTTT
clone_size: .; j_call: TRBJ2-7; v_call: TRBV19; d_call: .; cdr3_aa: CASSIAGVDEQYF; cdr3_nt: TGTGCCAGTAGTATAGCGGGGGTCGACGAGCAGTACTTC
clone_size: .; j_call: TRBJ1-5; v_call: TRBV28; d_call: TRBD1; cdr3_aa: CASSFLQGHNQPQHF; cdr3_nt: TGTGCCAGCAGTTTTTTACAGGGGCACAATCAGCCCCAGCATTTT
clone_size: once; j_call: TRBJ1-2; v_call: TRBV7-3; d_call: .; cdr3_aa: CASSLTGTDRYYGYTF; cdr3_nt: TGTGCCAGCAGCTTAACAGGGACGGATCGGTACTATGGCTACACCTTC
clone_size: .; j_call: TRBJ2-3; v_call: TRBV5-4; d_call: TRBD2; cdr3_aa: CASSLGGGLTDTQYF; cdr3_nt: TGTGCCAGCAGCTTGGGCGGGGGACTCACAGATACGCAGTATTTT
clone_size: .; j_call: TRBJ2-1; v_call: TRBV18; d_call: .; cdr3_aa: CASSPTDNEQFF; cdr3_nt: TGTGCCAGCTCACCGACTGACAATGAGCAGTTCTTC
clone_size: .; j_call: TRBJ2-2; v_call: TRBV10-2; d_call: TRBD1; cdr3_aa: CAITDRGMSGELFF; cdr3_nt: TGCGCCATAACGGACAGGGGAATGTCCGGGGAGCTGTTTTTT